This T cell receptor (beta chain) derives from a study of T cell changes during pregnancy in multiple sclerosis. The method was immunoSEQ multiplex PCR; TCRdb's version includes in-frame clones alone and lacks a portion of them. The table records approximately 59,000 clones, 80% to 95% of them present only once. This CDR3 contains 15 residues. From germline, CDR1 is GTSNPN and CDR2 SVGIG (reference sequence). V dropped 3 bases and J dropped 0 bases, with 14 bases sitting between them. Material: CD4+ T cells from peripheral blood mononuclear cells, obtained before pregnancy. The sequence was obtained from a female donor with multiple sclerosis, enrolled in a pregnancy study. The V and J genes are TRBV30 and TRBJ1-2; no definite D call. In DNA, the CDR3 is TGTGCCTGGAGCAAGCCCCCTACGGCTAACTATGGCTACACCTTC. Translating it yields CAWSKPPTANYGYTF. The full variable domain, completed using reference TRBV30 and TRBJ1-2, is SQTIHQWPATLVQPVGSPLSLECTVEGTSNPNLYWYRQAAGRGLQLLFYSVGIGQISSEVPQNLSASRPQDRQFILSSKKLLLSDSGFYLCAWSKPPTANYGYTFGSGTRLTVV.